This T cell receptor (beta chain) was identified during a study of tumor-infiltrating T cells and Merkel cell polyomavirus (dated by TCRdb to between 2016 and 2019). Regarding the research as a whole: In Merkel cell carcinoma patients, the study investigated CD8+ T cells specific for the Merkel cell polyomavirus KLL epitope. Varying disease stages were represented at patient presentation, and patients were followed for a median of approximately three years (range 1.1 to 6.0 years). Varied, non-standardized therapies, including chemotherapy, radiation and immunotherapies, were received by the patients. In 14 to 15 samples, TRB sequencing was done on KLL-tetramer-sorted cells from blood or tumor-infiltrating lymphocytes, along with 12 matched whole-tumor samples. Across the study, one tumor sample was a frozen nodal tumor digest and one was a flash-frozen core biopsy of a metastasis. Most whole-tumor samples were obtained as 25-micron curls cut from formalin-fixed, paraffin-embedded tissue blocks. The paper's findings and limits, for the study overall: Significantly improved MCC-specific survival was associated with a higher fraction of KLL-specific T cells within tumors (roughly 1.8-18% versus roughly 0-0.15%). The small sample size of the study (n = 12 patients) is a limitation. More unique KLL-specific clonotypes in tumors (about 5-108 vs 0-3) was associated with a significant MCC-specific survival advantage (P = 0.0051). Only a single viral epitope was studied, so T cells against other Merkel cell polyomavirus epitopes were not captured. KLL-specific TRB repertoires were found to be diverse and largely private, with only one public clonotype, shared by two patients, identified among more than 300 unique sequences.

All patients' tumors stained robustly positive for Merkel cell polyomavirus Large T antigen by immunohistochemistry. Some twelve Merkel cell carcinoma patients with robust KLL-tetramer+ populations, above 0.04% of CD8+ T cells, in blood and/or cultured TIL were included. All patients were identified as Caucasian, and a median age of approximately 69 years (range roughly 50 to 77 years) was recorded. Lymph node tumors were analyzed for patients with unknown primaries presenting with nodal disease, or where primary tissue was insufficient. The germline V gene yields SGHDT for CDR1 and YYEEEE for CDR2. The CDR3 covers 16 residues, taking in both the cysteine and the phenylalanine. Of all the DNA, just the CDR3 is kept, 48 bases in frame from base 1. Here V drops 4 bases and J drops 8 bases, and the junction holds 8 bases not matched to any gene. Library method: the immunoSEQ multiplex PCR assay. Genomic DNA extraction, TRB sequencing and normalization were carried out by Adaptive Biotechnologies (Seattle, WA). As for the original processing: To compute clonality, the Shannon entropy of productive TRB sequences was normalized by log2 of unique productive sequences and then subtracted from one. KLL-specific clonotypes in tumors were found by matching TCRbeta CDR3 amino acid sequences to the sequences from the tetramer-sorted sample of each patient. TCRdb limited this immuneACCESS table to in-frame rearrangements with V and J called. A share of clones is missing; checked studies link under half to unresolved V genes, and the rest is unexplained. D and trimming were read from the DNA, whereas the V and J calls and clone size are those reported in that table. Here the sample has 20,000 to 30,000 clones; nearly 90% occur a single time. Less than 3% of the sample lies in the top ten.

Comments on this clone: Its recognized antigen is unknown. No much larger clone is present one base from it, and per-base qualities are unavailable.

This TCR derives from a man over 45 with Merkel cell carcinoma. Recombination linked TRBV5-6 to TRBJ2-1, with 14 junctional bases fitting TRBD2. Sequencing was carried out using lymph node tissue. The DNA reads TGTGCCAGCAGCCCGACGGGACTAGCGGGAGAGTATGAGCAGTTCTTC. Its protein is CASSPTGLAGEYEQFF.